This TCR beta chain was retrieved from a study of PD-1 blockade in classical Hodgkin lymphoma. Stated time point: cycle 4 day 1 (C4D1), after 6 weeks of nivolumab. Every patient was affected by relapse after autologous stem cell transplantation, while exposure to brentuximab vedotin was not uniform. Per germline, CDR1 MNHEY and CDR2 SMNVEV (reference sequence). V was pared by 3 bases and J by 5 bases, with 21 bases between. The CDR3 contains 17 residues. Sequencing was performed with immunoSEQ multiplex PCR; in TCRdb, only in-frame clones are kept and a portion is missing. The sample includes approximately 38,000 clones, 70% to 85% seen only once; the top ten take around 9.8%.

The clonotype comes from a human donor with classical Hodgkin lymphoma. The input for sequencing was peripheral blood mononuclear cells (PBMCs), taken before the fourth cycle of nivolumab. The rearrangement joins TRBV27 to TRBJ2-3, with D possibly matching TRBD2 (6 bases). The CDR3 sequence is CASSFLSSRRGGDTQYF. The CDR3 region has the DNA TGTGCCAGCAGTTTTTTGTCGAGTCGTCGGGGAGGAGATACGCAGTATTTT.